Reported below is one T cell receptor (beta chain). Antigen unknown. Repertoires were generated with immunoSEQ multiplex PCR, while TCRdb's copy carries only in-frame clones and drops some. The sample has about 320,000 clones; roughly 88% are singletons. This specimen comes from a study of Ad26.COV2.S vaccination and SARS-CoV-2 variants. Study in general: Ad26.COV2.S, an intramuscular injection, was given once or twice 56 days apart. Broader study findings: People who got the vaccine or the placebo had similar non-spike TCR breadth. An underestimation of total T cell responses may have resulted from the TCR breadth and depth analyses. Post-vaccination spike-specific CD8+ and CD4+ T cell responses reportedly had substantial breadth.

Described treatment: 19 received Ad26.COV2.S at low or high dose, single or two shots; roughly five received placebo; per-sample allocation not given. Repertoires come from day 63 after the first vaccine or placebo injection. This TCR was recovered from a person aged 18-60 years who received the Ad26.COV2.S COVID-19 vaccine or a placebo. Sequencing used peripheral blood, obtained in a trial of Ad26.COV2.S vaccine versus placebo.

The CDR3 bases are TGTGCCAGCAGTTACTCGTATCAAGGGGTGGAGCAGTTCTTC. Protein: CASSYSYQGVEQFF. This chain connects TRBV6-5 to TRBJ2-1; D perhaps matches TRBD1 (5 bases). The CDR3 consists of 14 residues. Germline V lookup: CDR1 MNHEY, CDR2 SVGAGI. V lost 0 bases, J lost 10 bases, and 13 bases lay in between.